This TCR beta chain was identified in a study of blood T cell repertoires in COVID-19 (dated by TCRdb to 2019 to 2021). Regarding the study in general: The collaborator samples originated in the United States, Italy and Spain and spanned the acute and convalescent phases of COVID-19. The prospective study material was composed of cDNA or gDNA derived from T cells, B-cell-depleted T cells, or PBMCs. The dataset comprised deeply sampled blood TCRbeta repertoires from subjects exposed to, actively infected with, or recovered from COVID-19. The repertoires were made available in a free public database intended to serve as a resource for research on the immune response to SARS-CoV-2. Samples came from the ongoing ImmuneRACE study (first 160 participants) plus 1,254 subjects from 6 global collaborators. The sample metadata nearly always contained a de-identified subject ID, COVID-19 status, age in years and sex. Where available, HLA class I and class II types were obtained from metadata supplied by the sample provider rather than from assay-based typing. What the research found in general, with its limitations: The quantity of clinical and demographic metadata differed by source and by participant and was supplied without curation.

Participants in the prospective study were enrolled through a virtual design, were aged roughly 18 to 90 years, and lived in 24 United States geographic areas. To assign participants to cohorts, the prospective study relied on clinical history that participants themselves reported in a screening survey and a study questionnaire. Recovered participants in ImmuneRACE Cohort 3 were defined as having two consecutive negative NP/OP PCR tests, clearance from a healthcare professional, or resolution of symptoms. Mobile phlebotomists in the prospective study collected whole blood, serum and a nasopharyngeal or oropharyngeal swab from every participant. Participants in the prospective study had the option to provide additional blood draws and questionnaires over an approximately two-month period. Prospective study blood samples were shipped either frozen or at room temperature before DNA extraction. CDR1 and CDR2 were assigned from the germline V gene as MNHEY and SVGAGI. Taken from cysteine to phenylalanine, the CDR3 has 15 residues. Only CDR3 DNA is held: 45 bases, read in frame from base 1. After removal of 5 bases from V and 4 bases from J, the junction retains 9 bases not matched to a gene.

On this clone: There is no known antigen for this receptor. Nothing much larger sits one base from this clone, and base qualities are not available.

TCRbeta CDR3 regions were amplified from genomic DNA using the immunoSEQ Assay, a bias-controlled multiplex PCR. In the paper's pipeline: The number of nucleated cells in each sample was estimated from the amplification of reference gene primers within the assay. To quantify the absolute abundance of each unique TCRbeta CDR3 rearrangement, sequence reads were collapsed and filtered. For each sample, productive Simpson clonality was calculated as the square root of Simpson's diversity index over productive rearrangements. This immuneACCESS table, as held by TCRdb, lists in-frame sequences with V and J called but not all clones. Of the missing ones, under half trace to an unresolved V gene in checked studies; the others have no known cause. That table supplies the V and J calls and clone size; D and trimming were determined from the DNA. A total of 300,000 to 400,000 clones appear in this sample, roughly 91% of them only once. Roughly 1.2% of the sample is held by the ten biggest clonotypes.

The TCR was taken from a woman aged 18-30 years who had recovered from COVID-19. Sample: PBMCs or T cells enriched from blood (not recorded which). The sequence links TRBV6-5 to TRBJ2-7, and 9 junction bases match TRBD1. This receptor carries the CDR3 CASSKPGQGVYEQYF. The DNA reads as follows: TGTGCCAGCAGTAAACCGGGACAGGGAGTATACGAGCAGTACTTC.